The text below deals with one T cell receptor beta chain. Its target is not known. Germline CDR1 is SGHNT and CDR2 is YYREEE (reference sequence). The CDR3 consists of 14 residues. The ends lost 4 bases at V and 0 bases at J; junction bases unmatched: 3. Deep was the level at which the assay was run. Using immunoSEQ multiplex PCR, the repertoire was profiled, and TCRdb retains in-frame clones only, with some absent. The profile shows roughly 640,000 clones, 95% to 98% of them singletons. This entry belongs to a study of shared clonotypes between healthy human individuals. Study-wide context: Three plates were used per donor for CD4 naive, three for CD4 memory, two for CD8 naive and one for CD8 memory.

Study outcomes and limitations: Relative to their counterparts shared across all four donors, non-shared clonotypes exhibited diminished generation probabilities. The naive CD4 repertoires of several donors were compared, and around 4.9% of clonotypes were shared.

This sequence originates from a woman aged 30 to 39 in good health. The sample taken for sequencing was naive CD4+ T cells sorted from blood. Subset meaning: CD45RA+ positively selected. This chain joins TRBV5-4 and TRBJ2-7; 8 nucleotides align to TRBD2. The CDR3 region is CASSPSGSSYEQYF. In nucleotides, the CDR3 is TGTGCCAGCAGCCCCAGCGGGAGCTCCTACGAGCAGTACTTC.